A selection of T cell receptor beta chains follows, all from one sample in a study of cytomegalovirus exposure and HLA in healthy donors. The table came from immunoSEQ multiplex PCR; TCRdb's copy has only in-frame clones and leaves some out. The data show about 38,000 clones, roughly 93% seen once. The material sequenced was PBMCs. The receptors originated from a young man in good health and CMV-seronegative. CDR3s include the opening cysteine and the closing phenylalanine or tryptophan. D genes are given only for firm matches. The size entry is marked missing in some rows and otherwise reads once, few, many or a size class.

NA,TRBV10-3,NA,TRBJ2-7,CAIRETGPTYEQYF,TGTGCCATCAGGGAGACAGGTCCTACCTACGAGCAGTACTTC
NA,TRBV2,NA,TRBJ2-7,CASSEGEGWREQYF,TGTGCCAGCAGTGAGGGCGAGGGCTGGAGAGAGCAGTACTTC
NA,TRBV2,NA,TRBJ1-5,CASSDLGFRTNQPQHF,TGTGCCAGCAGTGATCTCGGTTTTCGAACCAATCAGCCCCAGCATTTT
NA,TRBV6-5,NA,TRBJ1-2,CASSTPTVYGYTF,TGTGCCAGCAGTACCCCGACAGTGTATGGCTACACCTTC
NA,TRBV9,NA,TRBJ1-5,CASSVDGRANQPQHF,TGTGCCAGCAGCGTAGATGGTAGAGCTAATCAGCCCCAGCATTTT
NA,TRBV30,NA,TRBJ2-7,CAWSVSGWYEQYF,TGTGCCTGGAGTGTATCAGGGTGGTACGAGCAGTACTTC
NA,TRBV5-6,TRBD2,TRBJ2-3,CASSWGLEYTDTQYF,TGTGCCAGCAGCTGGGGACTAGAGTACACAGATACGCAGTATTTT
NA,TRBV18,TRBD1,TRBJ1-2,CASSPGFLGQGNYGYTF,TGTGCCAGCTCACCGGGATTCTTGGGACAGGGGAACTATGGCTACACCTTC
few,TRBV4-2,TRBD2,TRBJ2-3,CASSQDFSGGADTQYF,TGTGCCAGCAGCCAAGATTTTAGCGGGGGGGCAGATACGCAGTATTTT
NA,TRBV18,NA,TRBJ2-7,CASSPGQGGHEQYF,TGTGCCAGCTCACCAGGGCAGGGTGGCCACGAGCAGTACTTC
NA,TRBV7-9,NA,TRBJ1-1,CASSPRSGVRNTEAFF,TGTGCCAGCAGTCCTCGATCGGGGGTGAGGAACACTGAAGCTTTCTTT
NA,TRBV27,TRBD2,TRBJ2-1,CASSSRLAGTGHNEQFF,TGTGCCAGCAGTTCCCGCCTAGCGGGTACGGGGCACAATGAGCAGTTCTTC
few,TRBV18,TRBD2,TRBJ2-7,CASSPSTSSMYEQYF,TGTGCCAGCTCACCATCGACTAGCAGTATGTACGAGCAGTACTTC
NA,TRBV5-6,NA,TRBJ2-7,CASMPLLASYEQYF,TGTGCCAGCATGCCCCTACTAGCCTCCTACGAGCAGTACTTC
NA,TRBV28,TRBD1,TRBJ2-1,CASSSPGTGISSYNEQFF,TGTGCCAGCAGTTCTCCAGGGACAGGGATTAGCTCCTACAATGAGCAGTTCTTC
NA,TRBV7-9,TRBD1,TRBJ1-6,CASSPPTGTNSPLHF,TGTGCCAGCAGCCCCCCGACAGGGACTAATTCACCCCTCCACTTT
NA,TRBV19,NA,TRBJ1-4,CASSTGGATNEKLFF,TGTGCCAGTAGTACCGGGGGTGCAACTAATGAAAAACTGTTTTTT
NA,TRBV2,TRBD1,TRBJ1-4,CASSPATGLNEKLFF,TGTGCCAGCAGCCCAGCGACAGGGCTTAATGAAAAACTGTTTTTT
NA,TRBV19,TRBD1,TRBJ2-7,CATSDRGVYYEQYF,TGTGCCACCTCGGACAGGGGAGTCTATTACGAGCAGTACTTC
NA,TRBV30,TRBD1,TRBJ1-4,CAWRPDRDRGEKLFF,TGTGCCTGGAGGCCGGACCGGGACAGGGGCGAAAAACTGTTTTTT
NA,TRBV11-2,NA,TRBJ2-4,CASSLASLAKNIQYF,TGTGCCAGCAGCTTAGCTTCACTAGCCAAAAACATTCAGTACTTC
NA,TRBV19,TRBD1,TRBJ2-3,CASGDRGSTDTQYF,TGTGCCAGTGGAGACAGGGGTAGCACAGATACGCAGTATTTT
NA,TRBV4-2,TRBD2,TRBJ2-3,CASSRHPGTSETDTQYF,TGTGCCAGCAGCCGCCATCCGGGGACTAGCGAAACAGATACGCAGTATTTT
NA,TRBV10-1,TRBD2,TRBJ2-1,CASSGSGDEQFF,TGCGCCAGCAGCGGTAGCGGGGATGAGCAGTTCTTC
NA,TRBV11-2,NA,TRBJ2-2,CASSYLQGNTGELFF,TGTGCCAGCAGCTACCTCCAGGGGAACACCGGGGAGCTGTTTTTT
NA,TRBV9,NA,TRBJ1-2,CASSVLPGDSAYGYTF,TGTGCCAGCAGCGTACTCCCCGGGGATTCGGCGTATGGCTACACCTTC
NA,TRBV4-1,NA,TRBJ2-2,CASSQETVYGELFF,TGCGCCAGCAGCCAAGAGACTGTGTATGGGGAGCTGTTTTTT
NA,TRBV7-3,TRBD2,TRBJ2-1,CASSLSAGGGNEQFF,TGTGCCAGCAGCTTATCAGCGGGAGGGGGAAATGAGCAGTTCTTC
NA,TRBV28,TRBD1,TRBJ1-5,CASSLTAYRGLGSNQPQHF,TGTGCCAGCAGCCTTACGGCCTACAGGGGCCTCGGGAGCAATCAGCCCCAGCATTTT
few,TRBV28,NA,TRBJ2-7,CASSRAGDKAYEQYF,TGTGCCAGCAGCCGGGCCGGGGACAAGGCCTACGAGCAGTACTTC
NA,TRBV5-1,TRBD1,TRBJ1-4,CASSLSMTGRREKLFF,TGCGCCAGCAGCTTGTCCATGACAGGGAGGCGTGAAAAACTGTTTTTT
NA,TRBV18,TRBD1,TRBJ1-2,CASSLQDRGYGYTF,TGTGCCAGCTCACTCCAGGACAGGGGCTATGGCTACACCTTC
NA,TRBV10-3,TRBD2,TRBJ2-3,CAISDKREFSTDTQYF,TGTGCCATCAGTGATAAGCGGGAGTTCAGCACAGATACGCAGTATTTT
once,TRBV10-2,TRBD1,TRBJ2-1,CASSNSGQTYNEQFF,TGCGCCAGCTCTAACTCGGGACAGACCTACAATGAGCAGTTCTTC
NA,TRBV29-1,NA,TRBJ2-2,CSIYQTTLGGELFF,TGCAGCATCTACCAGACTACCTTGGGCGGGGAGCTGTTTTTT
NA,TRBV11-2,TRBD2,TRBJ2-1,CASSLGPSGGIYNEQFF,TGTGCCAGCAGCTTAGGGCCTAGCGGGGGGATATACAATGAGCAGTTCTTC
NA,TRBV29-1,NA,TRBJ2-3,CSVEDGTDTQYF,TGCAGCGTTGAAGACGGCACAGATACGCAGTATTTT
NA,TRBV9,TRBD1,TRBJ2-7,CASSVGGTGLSYEQYF,TGTGCCAGCAGCGTAGGGGGGACAGGTTTGAGCTACGAGCAGTACTTC
NA,TRBV7-9,TRBD1,TRBJ1-1,CASSFGQGWTEAFF,TGTGCCAGCAGCTTTGGACAGGGATGGACTGAAGCTTTCTTT
NA,TRBV13,NA,TRBJ2-3,CASSLGRVPDTQYF,TGTGCCAGCAGCTTAGGACGGGTCCCAGATACGCAGTATTTT
NA,TRBV7-3,TRBD2,TRBJ2-3,CASSPGLEADTQYF,TGTGCCAGCAGCCCGGGACTAGAGGCAGATACGCAGTATTTT
NA,TRBV7-2,NA,TRBJ1-3,CASSVLGNTIYF,TGTGCCAGCAGCGTTCTTGGAAACACCATATATTTT
NA,TRBV10-3,NA,TRBJ2-7,CAISVQGSSSYEQYF,TGTGCCATCAGTGTCCAGGGGTCTAGCTCCTACGAGCAGTACTTC
once,TRBV10-1,NA,TRBJ2-7,CASGQKGYEQYF,TGCGCCAGCGGACAGAAAGGGTACGAGCAGTACTTC
NA,TRBV15,NA,TRBJ1-6,CATSRDRSPTPLHF,TGTGCCACCAGCAGAGATCGGAGTCCGACACCCCTCCACTTT
NA,TRBV6-6,TRBD2,TRBJ2-1,CASSYGTSGVGEQFF,TGTGCCAGCAGTTACGGGACTAGCGGGGTGGGTGAGCAGTTCTTC
NA,TRBV28,TRBD1,TRBJ1-2,CASSLLTGEGYTF,TGTGCCAGCAGTTTATTAACAGGGGAAGGCTACACCTTC
NA,TRBV6-6,TRBD1,TRBJ1-4,CASRTWDRPNEKLFF,TGTGCCAGCAGGACATGGGACAGGCCTAATGAAAAACTGTTTTTT
NA,TRBV2,TRBD1,TRBJ2-3,CASSENGQVLDTQYF,TGTGCCAGCAGCGAAAATGGACAGGTGTTGGATACGCAGTATTTT
NA,TRBV27,NA,TRBJ1-3,CASSYWPPSGNTIYF,TGTGCCAGCAGTTATTGGCCCCCCTCTGGAAACACCATATATTTT
once,TRBV7-6,TRBD2,TRBJ2-1,CASSLAGLAFSYNEQFF,TGTGCCAGCAGCTTAGCGGGACTAGCTTTTTCCTACAATGAGCAGTTCTTC